The subject of this entry is one T cell receptor beta chain. This sample was taken from a study of blood T cell repertoires in COVID-19. As for the study in general: The analysed material was cDNA or gDNA that came from T cells, B-cell-depleted T cells, or PBMCs.

Germline V CDR1 and CDR2: MNHNY, SVGAGI (reference sequence). V lost 10 bases to trimming and J lost 4 bases, with 17 bases between them. This CDR3 has 14 amino acids. In the original workflow: Amplification with reference gene primers provided the estimates of nucleated cell counts. Clones were read by immunoSEQ multiplex PCR, and TCRdb kept only the in-frame ones, dropping some. D and trimming come from the DNA, and the V and J calls and clone size come from that table. Of 200,000 to 250,000 clones in the sample, roughly 80% were seen once. This sequence was found in a woman in her 70s with acute or convalescent COVID-19. Sequenced sample: peripheral blood. V usage is TRBV6-6 and J usage is TRBJ1-3; possibly TRBD1 for D (6 bases). The CDR3: CATQQGLVGNTIYF. The CDR3 bases are TGTGCCACTCAACAGGGATTGGTCGGAAACACCATATATTTT.